This TCR beta chain was sequenced during a study of blood T cells in healthy people across ages. Trimming cost V 4 bases and J 8 bases, with 19 bases left between them. Per the germline V gene, CDR1 is SGHRS and CDR2 is YFSETQ. This CDR3 is 15 amino acids long. Total RNA extraction produced at least 5 micrograms (per sample) for the study. Overall study results and limits: More naive CD4+ cells and higher diversity were found in long-lived than in aged donors.

As for this clonotype: Its target is unknown.

It was with a sample-barcoded 5' primer and a J-beta primer mix that a second PCR of roughly 7 to 12 cycles was run. Using its own MiXCR run on the 5' RACE reads, TCRdb lists one record per CDR3 protein. Altogether around 800,000 distinct CDR3 sequences are present, roughly 46% being singletons, with the ten largest covering about a sixth. The clonotype comes from an elderly man in good health. The specimen was blood. The chain uses TRBV5-1 and TRBJ2-4, with D possibly TRBD2 on 7 matching bases. CDR3 DNA: TGCGCCAGCAGCCCGGAGGGGGAGGGTATCTACATTCAGTACTTC. It encodes CASSPEGEGIYIQYF.